This is a list of T cell receptor gamma chains from one sample in a study of gamma-delta T cells after stem cell transplantation. With CATT, TCRdb re-called clones from the RT-PCR reads. The sample consists of about 690 gamma-chain clones, roughly 11% of them appearing once. Sequencing was done on a sample of gamma-delta T cells. The receptors originated from a human donor. It is not recorded whose cells these are; they may come from a transplant donor. Both conserved end residues are part of each CDR3. Fields, in order: J gene, V gene, clone size, CDR3 protein, CDR3 DNA. A clone size is listed for some rows: how often the clone was seen (once, few, many), or a class if it is expanded.

TRGJP	TRGV9	few	CALWEVEGVLGKKIKVF	TGTGCCTTGTGGGAGGTCGAAGGGGTATTGGGCAAAAAAATCAAGGTATTT
TRGJP	TRGV9	large	CALWEVGELGKKIKVF	TGTGCCTTGTGGGAGGTGGGGGAGTTGGGCAAAAAAATCAAGGTATTT
TRGJP	TRGV9	-	CALWEPPELGKKIKVF	TGTGCCTTGTGGGAGCCCCCAGAGTTGGGCAAAAAAATCAAGGTATTT
TRGJ1/TRGJ2	TRGV9	once	CALWEVQGSKKLF	TGTGCCTTGTGGGAGGTGCAAGGTAGTAAGAAACTCTTT
TRGJP	TRGV9	few	CALWEVLEELGKKIKVF	TGTGCCTTGTGGGAGGTGTTGGAAGAGTTGGGCAAAAAAATCAAGGTATTT
TRGJP	TRGV9	hyperexpanded	CALWEQELGKKIKVF	TGTGCCTTGTGGGAGCAAGAGTTGGGCAAAAAAATCAAGGTATTT
TRGJP2	TRGV8	few	CATWEDYSSDWIKTF	TGTGCCACCTGGGAAGATTATAGTAGTGATTGGATCAAGACGTTT
TRGJP	TRGV9	medium-sized	CALWEGRGQELGKKIKVF	TGTGCCTTGTGGGAGGGAAGGGGTCAAGAGTTGGGCAAAAAAATCAAGGTATTT
TRGJP	TRGV9	few	CALWEVQGLGKKIKVF	TGTGCCCTGTGGGAGGTTCAAGGGTTGGGCAAAAAAATCAAGGTATTT
TRGJP	TRGV9	few	CALWEPQGELGKKIKVF	TGTGCCTTGTGGGAGCCCCAGGGAGAGTTGGGCAAAAAAATCAAGGTATTT
TRGJP	TRGV9	few	CALWEVGVLGKKIKVF	TGTGCCTTGTGGGAGGTTGGTGTGTTGGGCAAAAAAATCAAGGTATTT
TRGJP1	TRGV8	few	CATWDSWFKIF	TGTGCCACCTGGGATAGTTGGTTCAAGATATTT
TRGJP	TRGV9	-	CALWEVTELGKKIKVF	TGTGCCTTGTGGGAGGTCACAGAGTTGGGCAAAAAAATCAAGGTATTT
TRGJP	TRGV9	-	CALWEVHGLGKKIKVF	TGCGCCTTGTGGGAGGTGCATGGGTTGGGCAAAAAAATCAAGGTATTT
TRGJP	TRGV9	-	CALWDGPRIESLQELGKKIKVF	TGTGCCTTGTGGGACGGACCACGAATAGAGTCCTTGCAAGAGTTGGGCAAAAAAATCAAGGTATTT
TRGJP	TRGV9	-	CALWGGGRELGKKIKVF	TGTGCCTTGTGGGGAGGTGGTCGGGAGTTGGGCAAAAAAATCAAGGTATTT
TRGJP	TRGV9	large	CALWEGHELGKKIKVF	TGTGCCTTGTGGGAAGGTCACGAGTTGGGCAAAAAAATCAAGGTATTT
TRGJ1/TRGJ2	TRGV9	-	CALWEGTVKLF	TGTGCCTTGTGGGAGGGCACGGTCAAACTCTTT
TRGJP	TRGV9	large	CALWERLQELGKKIKVF	TGTGCCTTGTGGGAGAGGCTCCAAGAGTTGGGCAAAAAAATCAAGGTATTT
TRGJP	TRGV9	-	CALWEVHGLGKKIKVF	TGTGCCTTGTGGGAGGTCCACGGGTTGGGCAAAAAAATCAAGGTATTT
TRGJP2	TRGV2	hyperexpanded	CATWDGAAYSSDWIKTF	TGTGCCACCTGGGACGGGGCGGCCTATAGTAGTGATTGGATCAAGACGTTT
TRGJP	TRGV9	large	CALWEHEVRLGKKIKVF	TGTGCCTTGTGGGAGCACGAGGTCAGGTTGGGCAAAAAAATCAAGGTATTT
TRGJ1/TRGJ2	TRGV3	few	CATWDRYYYKKLF	TGTGCCACCTGGGACAGGTATTATTATAAGAAACTCTTT
TRGJ1/TRGJ2	TRGV9	-	CALWEPYYYKKLF	TGTGCCTTGTGGGAGCCCTATTATTATAAGAAACTCTTT
TRGJ1/TRGJ2	TRGV9	-	CALWEAAWYKKLF	TGTGCCTTGTGGGAGGCTGCCTGGTATAAGAAACTCTTT
TRGJP	TRGV9	few	CALWGQGLELGKKIKVF	TGTGCCTTGTGGGGTCAAGGTTTGGAGTTGGGCAAAAAAATCAAGGTATTT
TRGJP	TRGV9	large	CALWEGQELGKKIKVF	TGTGCCTTGTGGGAGGGACAAGAGTTGGGCAAAAAAATCAAGGTATTT
TRGJP	TRGV9	-	CALWEVGSSVWGKKIKVF	TGTGCCTTGTGGGAGGTGGGTTCTTCAGTGTGGGGCAAAAAAATCAAGGTATTT
TRGJP	TRGV9	large	CALWEVQSELGKKIKVF	TGTGCCTTGTGGGAGGTGCAGTCTGAGTTGGGCAAAAAAATCAAGGTATTT
TRGJP	TRGV9	-	CALWEVPGELGKKIKVF	TGTGCCTTGTGGGAGGTGCCGGGCGAGTTGGGCAAAAAAATCAAGGTATTT
TRGJP	TRGV9	-	CALWYQRGELGKKIKVF	TGTGCCTTGTGGTACCAAAGGGGAGAGTTGGGCAAAAAAATCAAGGTATTT
TRGJP	TRGV9	-	CALWEVKELGKKIKVF	TGTGCCTTGTGGGAGGTGAAGGAATTGGGCAAAAAAATCAAGGTATTT
TRGJP	TRGV9	few	CALWEVPRLGKKIKVF	TGTGCCTTGTGGGAGGTGCCAAGGTTGGGCAAAAAAATCAAGGTATTT
TRGJP	TRGV9	-	CALWEKTELGKKIKVF	TGTGCCTTGTGGGAGAAAACGGAGTTGGGCAAAAAAATCAAGGTATTT
TRGJP	TRGV9	-	CALWEVQSIKELGKKIKVF	TGTGCCTTGTGGGAGGTGCAAAGTATCAAAGAGTTGGGCAAAAAAATCAAGGTATTT
TRGJP	TRGV9	-	CALWDVYRELGKKIKVF	TGTGCCTTGTGGGATGTTTATCGAGAGTTGGGCAAAAAAATCAAGGTATTT
TRGJ1/TRGJ2	TRGV9	-	CALWEGSKELF	TGTGCCTTGTGGGAGGGGTCGAAGGAACTCTTT
TRGJP	TRGV9	-	CALWEVHGLGRKIKVF	TGTGCCTTGTGGGAGGTCCACGGGTTGGGCAGAAAAATCAAGGTATTT
TRGJP	TRGV9	few	CALWEVVRELGKKIKVF	TGTGCCTTGTGGGAGGTGGTAAGGGAGTTGGGCAAAAAAATCAAGGTATTT
TRGJP	TRGV9	hyperexpanded	CALWEVLELGKKIKVF	TGTGCCTTGTGGGAGGTGCTAGAGTTGGGCAAAAAAATCAAGGTATTT
TRGJP	TRGV9	few	CALWEPSELGKKIKVF	TGTGCCTTGTGGGAGCCCTCGGAGTTGGGCAAAAAAATCAAGGTATTT
TRGJP	TRGV9	-	CALWEVRSQELGKKIKVF	TGTGCCTTGTGGGAGGTGAGAAGTCAAGAGTTGGGCAAAAAAATCAAGGTATTT
TRGJP	TRGV9	large	CALWEWEELGKKIKVF	TGTGCCTTGTGGGAGTGGGAAGAGTTGGGCAAAAAAATCAAGGTATTT
TRGJ1/TRGJ2	TRGV2	-	CATWDGGCYYKKLF	TGTGCCACCTGGGACGGGGGGTGTTATTATAAGAAACTCTTT
TRGJP	TRGV9	few	CALWNLQELGKKIKVF	TGTGCCTTGTGGAATCTTCAAGAGTTGGGCAAAAAAATCAAGGTATTT
TRGJ1/TRGJ2	TRGV8	-	CATVGKKLF	TGTGCCACCGTGGGTAAGAAGCTCTTT
TRGJP	TRGV9	-	CALWEVLPEFCKKIKLF	TGTGCCTTGTGGGAGGTGCTCCCAGAGTTTTGCAAAAAAATAAAGCTCTTT
TRGJ1/TRGJ2	TRGV2	few	CATWDGFAVVDKKLF	TGTGCCACCTGGGACGGGTTTGCGGTGGTGGATAAGAAACTCTTT